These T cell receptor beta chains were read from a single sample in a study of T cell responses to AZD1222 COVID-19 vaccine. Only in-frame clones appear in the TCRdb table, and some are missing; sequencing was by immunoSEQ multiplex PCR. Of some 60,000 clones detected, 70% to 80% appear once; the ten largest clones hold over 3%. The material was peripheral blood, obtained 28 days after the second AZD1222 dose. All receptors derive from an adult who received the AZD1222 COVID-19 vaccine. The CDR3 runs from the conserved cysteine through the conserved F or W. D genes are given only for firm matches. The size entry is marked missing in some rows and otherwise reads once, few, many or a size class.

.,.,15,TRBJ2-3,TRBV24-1,TGTGCCACCAGGGACCCAGGTACAGGGCCAGATACGCAGTATTTT,CATRDPGTGPDTQYF
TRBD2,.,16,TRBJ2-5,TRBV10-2,TGCGCCAGCAGTGACCGACTAGCGGGGGGGCGTGAGACCCAGTACTTC,CASSDRLAGGRETQYF
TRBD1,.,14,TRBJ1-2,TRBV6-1,TGTGCCAGCAGTGAAACGGGACAGCTTGGGGGCTACACCTTC,CASSETGQLGGYTF
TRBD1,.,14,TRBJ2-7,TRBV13,TGTGCCAGCAGCTTAGAGACAGGGGCCTACGAGCAGTACTTC,CASSLETGAYEQYF
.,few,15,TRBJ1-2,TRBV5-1,TGCGCCAGCAGCGTGGACGGGGAACTTAACTATGGCTACACCTTC,CASSVDGELNYGYTF
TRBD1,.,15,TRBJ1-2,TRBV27,TGTGCCAGCAGTCCCCGGACAGGGGGTAACTATGGCTACACCTTC,CASSPRTGGNYGYTF
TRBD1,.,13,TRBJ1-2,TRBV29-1,TGCAGCGTGGAGGGGACAGGGGGGTATGGCTACACCTTC,CSVEGTGGYGYTF
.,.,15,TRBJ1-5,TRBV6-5,TGTGCCAGCATTCTTCTTAGGGGTAGCAATCAGCCCCAGCATTTT,CASILLRGSNQPQHF
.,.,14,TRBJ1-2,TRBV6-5,TGTGCCAGCAGTTACGTATGGGGAGGGGATGGCTACACCTTC,CASSYVWGGDGYTF
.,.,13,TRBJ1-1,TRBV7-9,TGTGCCAGCAGCCCCCCCGCGGGAGATGAAGCTTTCTTT,CASSPPAGDEAFF
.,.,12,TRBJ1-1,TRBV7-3,TGTGCCAGCAGCTCGGCGGGGGGTGAAGCTTTCTTT,CASSSAGGEAFF
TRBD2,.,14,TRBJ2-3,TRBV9,TGTGCCAGCAGCGTCGGACTAGCGGGCTCCACGCAGTATTTT,CASSVGLAGSTQYF
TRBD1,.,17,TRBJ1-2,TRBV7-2,TGTGCCAGCAGCTCAGGGGGAGGGATTGGCCCCTACTATGGCTACACCTTC,CASSSGGGIGPYYGYTF
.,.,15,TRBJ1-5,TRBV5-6,TGTGCCAGCAGCTTGTGGGGGGGTTACAATCAGCCCCAGCATTTT,CASSLWGGYNQPQHF
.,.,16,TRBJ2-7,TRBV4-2,TGTGCCAGCAGCCAAGATTCCGGACCTAGCTCCTACGAGCAGTACTTC,CASSQDSGPSSYEQYF
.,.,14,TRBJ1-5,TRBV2,TGTGCCAGCAGTGAAGTTTATAGCAATCAGCCCCAGCATTTT,CASSEVYSNQPQHF
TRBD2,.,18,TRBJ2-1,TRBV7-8,TGTGCCAGCAGCTTAGCGGGGCCGGGAGGGGTCTCCTACAATGAGCAGTTCTTC,CASSLAGPGGVSYNEQFF
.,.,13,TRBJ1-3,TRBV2,TGTGCCAGCAAGCCGGGGGTTGGAAACACCATATATTTT,CASKPGVGNTIYF
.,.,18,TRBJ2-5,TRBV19,TGTGCCAGTAGTATGGGATGGGGGACACAAGGGGGCCAAGAGACCCAGTACTTC,CASSMGWGTQGGQETQYF
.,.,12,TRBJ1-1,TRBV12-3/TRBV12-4,TGTGCCAGCAGTTTGTTGGGGGGGGAAGCTTTCTTT,CASSLLGGEAFF
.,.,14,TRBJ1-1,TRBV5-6,TGTGCCAGCAGCTACCTTGCAGGGGCCTCTGAAGCTTTCTTT,CASSYLAGASEAFF
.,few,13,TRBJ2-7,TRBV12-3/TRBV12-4,TGTGCCAGCAGTCCGCCCCCGGGCTACGAGCAGTACTTC,CASSPPPGYEQYF
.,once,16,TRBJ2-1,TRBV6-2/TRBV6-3,TGTGCCAGCAGCCCTATAGGTAACTCGCCCGCGGATGAGCAGTTCTTC,CASSPIGNSPADEQFF
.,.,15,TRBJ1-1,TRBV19,TGTGCCAGTAGCGCCGGGGCCGGTCCGGCCACTGAAGCTTTCTTT,CASSAGAGPATEAFF
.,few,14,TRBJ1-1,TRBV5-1,TGCGCCAGCAGCTTGTCTATGGACGGGGTCGAGGCTTTCTTT,CASSLSMDGVEAFF
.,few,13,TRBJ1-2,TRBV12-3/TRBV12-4,TGTGCCAGCAGTAAAGGACGAGAAAGTGGCTACACCTTC,CASSKGRESGYTF
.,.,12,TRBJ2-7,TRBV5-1,TGCGCCAGCAGCTTGACAGGTAACGAGCAGTACTTC,CASSLTGNEQYF
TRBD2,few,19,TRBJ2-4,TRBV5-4,TGTGCCAGCAGCGCGAGACTAGCGGGGGCTAAATGGGGCAAAAACATTCAGTACTTC,CASSARLAGAKWGKNIQYF
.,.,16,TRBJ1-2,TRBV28,TGTGCCAGCAGTTTAGGGGGGCGTGTAGCTAACTATGGCTACACCTTC,CASSLGGRVANYGYTF
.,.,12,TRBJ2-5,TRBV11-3,TGTGCCAGCAGTGATGGGCAGGGCATCCAGTACTTC,CASSDGQGIQYF
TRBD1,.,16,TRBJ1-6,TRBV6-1,TGTGCCAGCAGTGAAGCGCCAGGGGGATTTGATTCACCCCTCCACTTT,CASSEAPGGFDSPLHF
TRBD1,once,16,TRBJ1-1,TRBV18,TGTGCCAGCTCCAGGGCACAGGGGGTGGGGAACACTGAAGCTTTCTTT,CASSRAQGVGNTEAFF
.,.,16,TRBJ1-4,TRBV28,TGTGCCAGCAGTCCCATGCAGGGCAGGGGTAATGAAAAACTGTTTTTT,CASSPMQGRGNEKLFF
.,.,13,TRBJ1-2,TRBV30,TGTGCCTGGACCGAGGACGGCGGCTATGGCTACACCTTC,CAWTEDGGYGYTF
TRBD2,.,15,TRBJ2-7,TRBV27,TGTGCCAGCAGTTTCTCCGGACTAGCGGGGGGGGAGCAGTACTTC,CASSFSGLAGGEQYF
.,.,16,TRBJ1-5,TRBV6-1,TGTGCCAGCAGTGAGAGGCGGTCTTCTAGCAATCAGCCCCAGCATTTT,CASSERRSSSNQPQHF
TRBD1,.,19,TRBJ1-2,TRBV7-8,TGTGCCAGCAGCTTAGGATACAGGGGGCCCAGCCTCACTAACTATGGCTACACCTTC,CASSLGYRGPSLTNYGYTF
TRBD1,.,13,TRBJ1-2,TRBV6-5,TGTGCCAGCACAAGAGACAGGGCCTGGAGCTACACCTTC,CASTRDRAWSYTF
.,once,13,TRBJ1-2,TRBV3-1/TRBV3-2,TGTGCCAGCAGCCAACTATCCTACGTGGGCTACACCTTC,CASSQLSYVGYTF
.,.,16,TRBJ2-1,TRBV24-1,TGTGCCACCAGTGATTTGCAGGGGGGGCCCCACAATGAGCAGTTCTTC,CATSDLQGGPHNEQFF
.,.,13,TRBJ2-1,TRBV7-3,TGTGCCAGCAGCTTAAGCAGGGGCGATGAGCAGTTCTTC,CASSLSRGDEQFF
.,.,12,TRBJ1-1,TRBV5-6,TGTGCCAGCAGCTGGAGGGGGGCTGAAGCTTTCTTT,CASSWRGAEAFF
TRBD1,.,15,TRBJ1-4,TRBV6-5,TGTGCCAGCAGCAAACGACAGGGGGCTAATGAAAAACTGTTTTTT,CASSKRQGANEKLFF
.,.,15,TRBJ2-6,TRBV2,TGTGCCAGCAGTCCCTATCGGGGTGGGGCCAACGTCCTGACTTTC,CASSPYRGGANVLTF
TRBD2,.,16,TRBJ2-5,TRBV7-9,TGTGCCAGCAGCTCTATACTAGCGGGGGGTCAAGAGACCCAGTACTTC,CASSSILAGGQETQYF
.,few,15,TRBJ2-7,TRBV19,TGTGCCAGTAGTCCAAAGGCTGAGGAGGGATACGAGCAGTACTTC,CASSPKAEEGYEQYF